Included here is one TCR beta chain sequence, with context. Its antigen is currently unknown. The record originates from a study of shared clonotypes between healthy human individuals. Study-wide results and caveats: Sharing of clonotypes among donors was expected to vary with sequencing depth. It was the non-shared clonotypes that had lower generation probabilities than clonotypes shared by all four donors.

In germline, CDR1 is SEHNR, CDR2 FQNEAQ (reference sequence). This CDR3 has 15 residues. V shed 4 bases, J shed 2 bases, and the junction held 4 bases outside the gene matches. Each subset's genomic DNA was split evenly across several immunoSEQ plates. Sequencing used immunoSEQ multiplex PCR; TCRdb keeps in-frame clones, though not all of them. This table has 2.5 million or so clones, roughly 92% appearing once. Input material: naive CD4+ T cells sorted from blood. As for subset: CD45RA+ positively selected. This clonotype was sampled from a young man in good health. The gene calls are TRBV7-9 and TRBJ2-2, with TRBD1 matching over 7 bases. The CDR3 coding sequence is TGTGCCAGCAGCTCTAGACAGGGAAACACCGGGGAGCTGTTTTTT. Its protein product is CASSSRQGNTGELFF.